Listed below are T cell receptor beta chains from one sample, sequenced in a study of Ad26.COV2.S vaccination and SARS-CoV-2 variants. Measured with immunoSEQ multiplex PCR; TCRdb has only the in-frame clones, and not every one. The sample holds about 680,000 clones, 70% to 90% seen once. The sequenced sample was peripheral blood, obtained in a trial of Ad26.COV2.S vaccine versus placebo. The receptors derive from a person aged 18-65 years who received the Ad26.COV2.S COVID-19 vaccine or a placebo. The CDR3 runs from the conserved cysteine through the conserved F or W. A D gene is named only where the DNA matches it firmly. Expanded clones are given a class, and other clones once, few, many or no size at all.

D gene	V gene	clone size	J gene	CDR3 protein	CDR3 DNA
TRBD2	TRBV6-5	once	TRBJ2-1	CASSSGLAGDNEQFF	TGTGCCAGCAGTTCGGGACTAGCGGGGGACAATGAGCAGTTCTTC
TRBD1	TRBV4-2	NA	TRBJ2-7	CASSQDPGGYEQYF	TGTGCCAGCAGCCAAGATCCAGGGGGCTACGAGCAGTACTTC
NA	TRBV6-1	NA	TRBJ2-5	CASSERGWGETQYF	TGTGCCAGCAGTGAACGGGGCTGGGGAGAGACCCAGTACTTC
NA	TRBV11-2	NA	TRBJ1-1	CASSLIGRNTEAFF	TGTGCCAGCAGCCTTATAGGACGGAACACTGAAGCTTTCTTT
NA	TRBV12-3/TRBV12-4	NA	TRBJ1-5	CASNQGSNQPQHF	TGTGCCAGCAATCAGGGGAGCAATCAGCCCCAGCATTTT
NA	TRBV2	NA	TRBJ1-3	CASSVRNTIYF	TGTGCCAGCAGTGTTCGAAACACCATATATTTT
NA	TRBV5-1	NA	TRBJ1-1	CASSLGDTEAFF	TGCGCCAGCAGCTTGGGGGACACTGAAGCTTTCTTT
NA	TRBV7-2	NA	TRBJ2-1	CASSLLGGALYNEQFF	TGTGCCAGCAGCTTACTAGGGGGGGCCTTATACAATGAGCAGTTCTTC
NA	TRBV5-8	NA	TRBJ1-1	CASSLGTLNTEAFF	TGTGCCAGCAGCTTGGGGACACTGAACACTGAAGCTTTCTTT
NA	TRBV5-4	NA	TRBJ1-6	CASSLGAGDNSPLHF	TGTGCCAGCAGCTTGGGGGCAGGGGATAATTCACCCCTCCACTTT
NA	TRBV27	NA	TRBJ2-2	CASSRQVRSDTGELFF	TGTGCCAGCAGTCGACAGGTCCGATCGGATACCGGGGAGCTGTTTTTT
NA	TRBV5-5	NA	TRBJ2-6	CASSSGMSSGANVLTF	TGTGCCAGCAGCTCGGGGATGAGCTCTGGGGCCAACGTCCTGACTTTC
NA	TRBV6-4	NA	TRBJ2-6	CASSQGGTAKTSGANVLTF	TGTGCCAGCAGTCAGGGCGGGACAGCCAAAACATCTGGGGCCAACGTCCTGACTTTC
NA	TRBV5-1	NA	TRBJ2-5	CASSPQGSSRETQYF	TGCGCCAGCAGCCCCCAGGGCTCCTCCCGAGAGACCCAGTACTTC
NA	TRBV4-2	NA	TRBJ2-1	CASSQDFEQFF	TGTGCCAGCAGCCAAGATTTTGAGCAGTTCTTC
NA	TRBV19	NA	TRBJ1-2	CASSAAPAWGYTF	TGTGCCAGTAGTGCAGCTCCGGCTTGGGGCTACACCTTC
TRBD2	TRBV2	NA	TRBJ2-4	CASSGTSGENIQYF	TGTGCCAGCAGTGGGACTAGCGGAGAAAACATTCAGTACTTC
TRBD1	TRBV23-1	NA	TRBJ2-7	CASSQSAATGGAPAYEQYF	TGCGCCAGCAGTCAGTCGGCTGCGACAGGGGGCGCCCCGGCCTACGAGCAGTACTTC
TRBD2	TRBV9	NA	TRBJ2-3	CASSGHSGTSTDTQYF	TGTGCCAGCAGCGGTCATAGCGGGACTAGCACAGATACGCAGTATTTT
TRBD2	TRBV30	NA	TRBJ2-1	CAGLAGGGTYNEQFF	TGTGCCGGACTAGCGGGAGGGGGAACCTACAATGAGCAGTTCTTC
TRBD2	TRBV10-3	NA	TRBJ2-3	CASGLADGGTDTQYF	TGTGCCTCGGGACTAGCGGACGGAGGAACAGATACGCAGTATTTT
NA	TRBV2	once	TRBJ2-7	CASSESSGSYEQYF	TGTGCCAGCAGTGAGAGCTCGGGCTCCTACGAGCAGTACTTC
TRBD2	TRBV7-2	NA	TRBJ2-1	CASSLAVGRAYNEQFF	TGTGCCAGCAGCTTAGCGGTCGGGAGGGCCTATAATGAGCAGTTCTTC
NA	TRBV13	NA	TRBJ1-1	CASEVGGVTEAFF	TGTGCCAGCGAAGTGGGGGGAGTCACTGAAGCTTTCTTT
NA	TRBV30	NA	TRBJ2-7	CAWSVGGSAGQYF	TGTGCCTGGAGTGTGGGCGGGTCGGCCGGGCAGTACTTC
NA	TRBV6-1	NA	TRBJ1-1	CASSEAGGLRTEAFF	TGTGCCAGCAGTGAAGCCGGGGGGCTGCGGACTGAAGCTTTCTTT
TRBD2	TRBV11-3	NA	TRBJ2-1	CASSWTSGTNEQFF	TGTGCCAGCAGCTGGACTAGCGGGACCAATGAGCAGTTCTTC
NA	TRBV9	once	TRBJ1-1	CASSAGGDEAFF	TGTGCCAGCAGCGCGGGGGGAGATGAAGCTTTCTTT
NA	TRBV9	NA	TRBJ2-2	CASMAGQGRAGELFF	TGTGCCAGCATGGCGGGCCAGGGAAGAGCCGGGGAGCTGTTTTTT
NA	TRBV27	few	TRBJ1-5	CASSLLFDQPQHF	TGTGCCAGCAGTTTATTATTCGATCAGCCCCAGCATTTT
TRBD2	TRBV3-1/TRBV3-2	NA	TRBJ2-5	CASSQVASGRGGTQYF	TGTGCCAGCAGCCAAGTCGCGAGCGGGAGAGGCGGGACCCAGTACTTC
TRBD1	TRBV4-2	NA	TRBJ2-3	CASSRGQGGDTQYF	TGTGCCAGCAGCCGGGGACAGGGAGGAGATACGCAGTATTTT
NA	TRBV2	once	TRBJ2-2	CASHRAGDTGELFF	TGTGCCAGCCATAGGGCAGGGGACACCGGGGAGCTGTTTTTT
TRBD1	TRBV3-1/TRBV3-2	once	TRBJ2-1	CASSQGDRTKFF	TGTGCCAGCAGCCAAGGGGACAGGACGAAGTTCTTC
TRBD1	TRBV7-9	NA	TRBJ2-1	CASSPKQGAPYNEQFF	TGTGCCAGCAGCCCGAAACAGGGGGCCCCCTACAATGAGCAGTTCTTC
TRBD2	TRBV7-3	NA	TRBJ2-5	CASSPNGRGNQETQYF	TGTGCCAGCAGCCCTAATGGGAGGGGCAACCAAGAGACCCAGTACTTC
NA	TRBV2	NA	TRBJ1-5	CASRQGGGSNQPQHF	TGTGCCAGCAGGCAGGGTGGCGGTAGCAATCAGCCCCAGCATTTT
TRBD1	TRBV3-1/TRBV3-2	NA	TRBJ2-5	CASSQAGTGETQYF	TGTGCCAGCAGCCAGGCCGGGACAGGAGAGACCCAGTACTTC
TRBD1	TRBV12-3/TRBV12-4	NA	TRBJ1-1	CASRGQGAEAFF	TGTGCCAGCAGGGGACAGGGGGCTGAAGCTTTCTTT
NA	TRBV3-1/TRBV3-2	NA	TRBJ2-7	CASSQFDAGDFNPYEQYF	TGTGCCAGCAGCCAGTTTGATGCAGGGGATTTTAATCCCTACGAGCAGTACTTC
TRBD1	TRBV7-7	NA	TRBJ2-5	CASSLGQGRGETQYF	TGTGCCAGCAGCTTAGGACAGGGGCGGGGAGAGACCCAGTACTTC
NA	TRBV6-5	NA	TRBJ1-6	CASSLEPDSPLHF	TGTGCCAGCAGTCTCGAGCCTGATTCACCCCTCCACTTT